This T cell receptor (beta chain) was recovered during a study of T-cell memory formation after mild COVID-19 (dated by TCRdb to the early 2020s). Some background on the complete study: TCR sequence clusters from the two donors were largely donor specific. The cohort comprised two young, previously healthy adult volunteers, one female and one male. Longitudinal TCRalpha and TCRbeta repertoire sequencing tracked T-cell clones expanding and contracting after mild COVID-19 in a couple of donors.

Concerning this clonotype: This clone's antigen is unknown. No quality values exist for individual bases; no much larger clone is one base distant.

Ficoll-Paque density gradient centrifugation was the method used to isolate PBMCs. The run used an Illumina NovaSeq 6000. Using 5'RACE with constant-segment primers, TCRalpha and TCRbeta cDNA libraries were constructed, with sample barcodes and unique molecular identifiers added in the process. Trizol reagent was used to extract RNA from every sample. Libraries were amplified in two PCR steps, with a second sample barcode and Illumina TruSeq adapters added in the second step. Sequencing of the libraries was done on an Illumina NovaSeq, producing 2 x 150 bp paired-end reads. For the original study's pipeline: With migec v1.2.7, reads were demultiplexed and then collapsed into UMI-guided consensus sequences. Using mixcr v2.1.11, UMI consensuses were aligned to TRA and TRB V and J templates and then assembled into clonotypes. Clonotypes were classified as expanded or contracted when called significant by both edgeR and NoisET, with noise models trained on biological replicates. edgeR calls used a false discovery rate-adjusted p below 0.01 and a log2 fold-change threshold of 1. As an exploratory analysis of dynamics, PCA with hierarchical clustering was applied to max-normalized trajectories of the 1000 most abundant clonotypes. Each responding clone was given a CD4 or CD8 phenotype based on the CD4+ and CD8+ repertoires, which had been sequenced separately. TCRdb ran its own pipeline on the public reads, namely fastp trimming at Q25 and MiXCR clone calling, and kept in-frame beta chains. All rows with the same CDR3 protein become a single entry with the most common DNA and genes. For this entry, the V and J calls and clone size follow TCRdb and not the study's own pipeline. The sample table holds approximately 430,000 distinct CDR3 sequences, of which about 22% were seen once. The top ten clonotypes cover about an eighth of the sample.

Study-level results and caveats: Contracting CD4+ clones appeared mostly in the CM and EM memory subsets, whereas CD8+ clones were enriched in EMRA. From day 15 to 85, contracting clones showed balanced CD4/CD8 phenotypes, whereas a second wave of clones that expanded from day 15 to 37 leaned towards CD4+. The detection of some responding clones in pre-infection memory suggests that pre-existing cross-reactive memory T cells joined the SARS-CoV-2 response. SARS-CoV-2 specificity was not confirmed for the second-wave clones peaking on day 37. The study included only a couple of mild cases, and larger cohorts that include severe cases with pre-infection samples were judged to be necessary.

The receptor was derived from an adult woman who had mild COVID-19 (a few samples of this study predate the infection). The sample titles of this study are shuffled in the database, so cell type and time point are left out; the donor was told from shared clones. Sequencing was carried out using PBMCs or a T cell subset sorted from them (not recorded which).

The sequenced DNA is TGTGCCATCAGTGAACCGGGGCTAGTTCCTGACAATGAGCAGTTCTTC. This encodes CAISEPGLVPDNEQFF. This sequence uses TRBV10-3 and TRBJ2-1, with the D call tentatively TRBD1 or TRBD2, each fitting 5 bases. Inclusive of the bounding cysteine and phenylalanine, the CDR3 is 16 residues long. Only the CDR3 region is kept as DNA, spanning 48 bases read in frame from base 1. Trimming removed 3 bases from V and 5 bases from J, leaving 17 bases between the germline ends. From a lookup of the germline V gene, CDR1 and CDR2 are ENHRY and SYGVKD.